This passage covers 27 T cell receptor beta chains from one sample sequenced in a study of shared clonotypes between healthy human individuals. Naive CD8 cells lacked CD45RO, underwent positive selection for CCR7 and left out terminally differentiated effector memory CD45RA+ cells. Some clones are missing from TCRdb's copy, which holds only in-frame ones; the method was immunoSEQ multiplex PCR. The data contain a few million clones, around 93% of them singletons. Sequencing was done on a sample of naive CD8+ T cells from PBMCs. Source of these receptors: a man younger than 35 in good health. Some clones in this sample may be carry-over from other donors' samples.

DNA of the CDR3: TGTGCCAGCAGTTTATACGGCCAGGAACCTAACTATGGCTACACCTTC. Translation: CASSLYGQEPNYGYTF. The chain carries TRBV28 and TRBJ1-2; no clear D. CDR3 length: 16 residues. The V end was cut by 1 base, the J end by 0 bases, with 12 bases between. Germline V gives CDR1 MDHEN, CDR2 SYDVKM.

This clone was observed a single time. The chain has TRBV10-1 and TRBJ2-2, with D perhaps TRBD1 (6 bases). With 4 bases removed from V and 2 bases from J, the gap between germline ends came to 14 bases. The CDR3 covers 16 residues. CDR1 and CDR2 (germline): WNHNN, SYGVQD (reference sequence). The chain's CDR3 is CASSGGGQINTGELFF. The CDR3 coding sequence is TGCGCCAGCAGTGGAGGGGGACAAATAAACACCGGGGAGCTGTTTTTT.

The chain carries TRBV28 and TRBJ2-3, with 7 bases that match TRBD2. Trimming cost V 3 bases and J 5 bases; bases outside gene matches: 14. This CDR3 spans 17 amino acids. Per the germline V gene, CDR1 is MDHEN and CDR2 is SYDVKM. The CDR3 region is CASSFKIEGGQRDTQYF. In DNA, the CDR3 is TGTGCCAGCAGTTTCAAAATCGAGGGAGGGCAGAGAGATACGCAGTATTTT.

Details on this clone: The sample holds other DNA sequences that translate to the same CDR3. CDR3 DNA: TGTGCCAGCAGCGTAGCTGGAAATGAGCAGTTCTTC. Amino acid sequence: CASSVAGNEQFF. This chain uses TRBV9 with TRBJ2-1, with D hard to call. V lost 0 bases and J lost 7, with 5 bases in between. This CDR3 region has 12 residues. Germline CDR1 SGDLS, CDR2 YYNGEE.

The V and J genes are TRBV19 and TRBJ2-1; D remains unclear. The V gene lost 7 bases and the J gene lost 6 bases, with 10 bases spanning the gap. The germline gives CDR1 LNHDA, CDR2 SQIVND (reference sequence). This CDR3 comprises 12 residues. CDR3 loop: CASISGLNEQFF. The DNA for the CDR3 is TGTGCCAGTATTAGTGGCCTCAATGAGCAGTTCTTC.

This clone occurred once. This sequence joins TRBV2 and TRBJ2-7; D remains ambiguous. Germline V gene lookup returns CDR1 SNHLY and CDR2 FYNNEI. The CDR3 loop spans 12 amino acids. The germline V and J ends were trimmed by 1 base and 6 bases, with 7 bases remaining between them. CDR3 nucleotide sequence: TGTGCCAGCAGTGAAGGCGGCACCGAGCAGTACTTC. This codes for CASSEGGTEQYF.

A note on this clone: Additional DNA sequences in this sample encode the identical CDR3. CDR3 DNA sequence: TGTGCCAGCAGTTACGGCGGGGGGTCGGGGGAGACCCAGTACTTC. The encoded protein is CASSYGGGSGETQYF. The rearrangement uses TRBV6-5 and TRBJ2-5; 8 positions agree with TRBD2. Germline V lookup: CDR1 MNHEY, CDR2 SVGAGI. This CDR3 region has 15 residues. V lost 2 bases, J lost 5 bases, and 7 bases stayed unmatched.

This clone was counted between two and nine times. The CDR3 reads CASSLGMGLADPSYEQYF. In DNA form, the CDR3 reads TGCGCCAGCAGCTTGGGAATGGGACTAGCGGATCCCTCCTACGAGCAGTACTTC. The chain joins TRBV5-1 to TRBJ2-7, with 11 bases identical to TRBD2. V dropped 0 bases and J dropped 0; count of bases not matched to a gene: 8. Germline CDR1 and CDR2: SGHRS and YFSETQ. This CDR3 is 18 amino acids long.

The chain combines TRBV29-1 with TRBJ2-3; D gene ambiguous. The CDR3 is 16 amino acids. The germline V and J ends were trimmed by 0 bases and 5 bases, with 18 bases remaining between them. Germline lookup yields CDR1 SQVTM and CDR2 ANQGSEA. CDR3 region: CSVEEPAAQPRDTQYF. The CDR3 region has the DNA TGCAGCGTTGAAGAACCCGCAGCTCAACCCCGAGATACGCAGTATTTT.

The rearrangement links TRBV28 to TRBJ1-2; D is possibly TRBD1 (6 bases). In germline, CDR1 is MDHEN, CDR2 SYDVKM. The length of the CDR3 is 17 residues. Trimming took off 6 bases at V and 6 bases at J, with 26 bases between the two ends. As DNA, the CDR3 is TGTGCCAGCAGCCCCACTCCGGGACACCTCCTGGGGGATGGCTACACCTTC. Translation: CASSPTPGHLLGDGYTF.

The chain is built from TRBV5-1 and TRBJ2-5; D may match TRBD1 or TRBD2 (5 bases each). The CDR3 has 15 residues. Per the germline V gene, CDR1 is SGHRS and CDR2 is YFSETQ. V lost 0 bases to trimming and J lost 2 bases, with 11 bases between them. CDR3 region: CASSLELGPQETQYF. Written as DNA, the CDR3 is TGCGCCAGCAGCTTGGAGCTGGGACCTCAAGAGACCCAGTACTTC.

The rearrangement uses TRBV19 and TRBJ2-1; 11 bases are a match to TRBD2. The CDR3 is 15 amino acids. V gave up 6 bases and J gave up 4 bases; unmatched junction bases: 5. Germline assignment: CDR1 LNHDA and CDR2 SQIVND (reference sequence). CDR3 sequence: CASSPTSGNYNEQFF. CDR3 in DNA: TGTGCCAGTAGCCCGACTAGCGGGAATTACAATGAGCAGTTCTTC.

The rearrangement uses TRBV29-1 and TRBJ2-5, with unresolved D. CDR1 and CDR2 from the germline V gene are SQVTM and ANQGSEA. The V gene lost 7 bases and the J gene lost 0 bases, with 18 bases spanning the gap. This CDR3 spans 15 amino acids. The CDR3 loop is CSAGIQAPDQETQYF. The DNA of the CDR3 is TGCAGCGCCGGTATACAAGCGCCCGACCAAGAGACCCAGTACTTC.

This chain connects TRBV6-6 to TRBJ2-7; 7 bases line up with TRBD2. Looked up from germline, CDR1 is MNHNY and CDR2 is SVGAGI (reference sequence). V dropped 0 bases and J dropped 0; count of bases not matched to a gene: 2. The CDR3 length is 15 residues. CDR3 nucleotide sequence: TGTGCCAGCAGTTACTCGGGAGGGTTCTCCTACGAGCAGTACTTC. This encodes CASSYSGGFSYEQYF.

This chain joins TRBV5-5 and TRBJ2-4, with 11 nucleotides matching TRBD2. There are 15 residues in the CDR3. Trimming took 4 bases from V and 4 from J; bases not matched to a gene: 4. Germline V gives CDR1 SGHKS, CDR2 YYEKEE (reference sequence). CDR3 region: CASSGGTSGKNIQYF. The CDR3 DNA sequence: TGTGCCAGCAGCGGCGGGACTAGCGGTAAAAACATTCAGTACTTC.

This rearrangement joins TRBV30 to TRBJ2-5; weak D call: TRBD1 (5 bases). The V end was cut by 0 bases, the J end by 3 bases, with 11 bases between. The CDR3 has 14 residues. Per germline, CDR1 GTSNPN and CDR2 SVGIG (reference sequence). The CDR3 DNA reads TGTGCCTGGAGTGTAGCAGGGCCTAAAGAGACCCAGTACTTC. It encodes CAWSVAGPKETQYF.

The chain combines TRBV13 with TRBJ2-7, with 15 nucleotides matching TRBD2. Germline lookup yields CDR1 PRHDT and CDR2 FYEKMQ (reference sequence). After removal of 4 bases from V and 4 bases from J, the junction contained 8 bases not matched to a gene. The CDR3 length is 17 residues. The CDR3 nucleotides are TGTGCCAGCAGCTCCCGCCCGGGACTAGCGGGAGGATACGAGCAGTACTTC. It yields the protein CASSSRPGLAGGYEQYF. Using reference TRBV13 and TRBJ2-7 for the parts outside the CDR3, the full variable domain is AAGVIQSPRHLIKEKRETATLKCYPIPRHDTVYWYQQGPGQDPQFLISFYEKMQSDKGSIPDRFSAQQFSDYHSELNMSSLELGDSALYFCASSSRPGLAGGYEQYFGPGTRLTVT.

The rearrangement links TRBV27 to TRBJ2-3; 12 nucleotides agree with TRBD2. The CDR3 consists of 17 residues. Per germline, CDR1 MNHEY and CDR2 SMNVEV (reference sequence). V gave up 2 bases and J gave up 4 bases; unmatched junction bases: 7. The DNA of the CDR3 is TGTGCCAGCAGTTTACCAAGACTAGCGGGAGAACCAGATACGCAGTATTTT. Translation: CASSLPRLAGEPDTQYF.

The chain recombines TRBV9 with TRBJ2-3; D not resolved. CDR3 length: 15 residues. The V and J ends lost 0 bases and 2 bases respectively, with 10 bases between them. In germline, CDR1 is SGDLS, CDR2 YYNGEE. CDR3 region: CASSVVGGDTDTQYF. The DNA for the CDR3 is TGTGCCAGCAGCGTAGTGGGCGGAGACACAGATACGCAGTATTTT.

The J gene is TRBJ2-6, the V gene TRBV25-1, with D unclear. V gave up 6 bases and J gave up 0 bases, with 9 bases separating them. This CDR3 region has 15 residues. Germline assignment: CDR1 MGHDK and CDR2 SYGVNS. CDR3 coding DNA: TGTGCCAGCAGCCAAAGGGTCTCTGGGGCCAACGTCCTGACTTTC. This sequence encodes CASSQRVSGANVLTF.

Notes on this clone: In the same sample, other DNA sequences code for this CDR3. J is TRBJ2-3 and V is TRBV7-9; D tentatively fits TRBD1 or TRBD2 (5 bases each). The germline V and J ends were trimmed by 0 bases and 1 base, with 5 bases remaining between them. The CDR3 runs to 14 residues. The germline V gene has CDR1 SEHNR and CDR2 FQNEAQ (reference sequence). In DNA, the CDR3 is TGTGCCAGCAGCTTAGCGGGGGGCACAGATACGCAGTATTTT. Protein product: CASSLAGGTDTQYF.

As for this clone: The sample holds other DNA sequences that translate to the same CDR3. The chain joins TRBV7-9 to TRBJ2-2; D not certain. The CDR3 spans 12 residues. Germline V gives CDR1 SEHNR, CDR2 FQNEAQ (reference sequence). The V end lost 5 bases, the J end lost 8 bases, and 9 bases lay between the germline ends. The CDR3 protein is CASSPGPGELFF. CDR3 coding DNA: TGTGCCAGCAGCCCCGGGCCGGGGGAGCTGTTTTTT.

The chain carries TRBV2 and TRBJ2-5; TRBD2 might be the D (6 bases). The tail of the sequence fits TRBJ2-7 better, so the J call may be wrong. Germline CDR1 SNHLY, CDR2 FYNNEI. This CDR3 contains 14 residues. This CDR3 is CASRPPAGTYEQYF. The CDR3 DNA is TGTGCCAGCAGGCCCCCGGCGGGGACGTACGAGCAGTACTTC.

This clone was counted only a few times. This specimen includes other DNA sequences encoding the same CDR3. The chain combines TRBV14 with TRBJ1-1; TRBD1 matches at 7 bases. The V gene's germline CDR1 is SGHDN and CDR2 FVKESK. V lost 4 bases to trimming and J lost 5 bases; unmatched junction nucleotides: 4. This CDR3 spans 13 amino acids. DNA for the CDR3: TGTGCCAGCAGCCCCTACAGGGGAACTGAAGCTTTCTTT. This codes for CASSPYRGTEAFF.

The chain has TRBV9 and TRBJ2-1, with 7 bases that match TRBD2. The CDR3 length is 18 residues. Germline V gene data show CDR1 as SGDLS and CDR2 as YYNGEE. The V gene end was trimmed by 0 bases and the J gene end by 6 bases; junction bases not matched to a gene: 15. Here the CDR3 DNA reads TGTGCCAGCAGCGTAGCTTCGGGTGGCGGGAGAGGGATCAATGAGCAGTTCTTC. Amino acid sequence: CASSVASGGGRGINEQFF.

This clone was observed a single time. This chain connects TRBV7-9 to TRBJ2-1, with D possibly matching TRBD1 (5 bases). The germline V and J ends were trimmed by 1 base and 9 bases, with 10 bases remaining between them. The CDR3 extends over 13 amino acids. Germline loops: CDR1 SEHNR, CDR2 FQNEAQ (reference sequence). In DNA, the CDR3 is TGTGCCAGCAGCTTAGGGCGCCAGGGTGAGCAGTTCTTC. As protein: CASSLGRQGEQFF. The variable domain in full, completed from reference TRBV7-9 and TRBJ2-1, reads DTGVSQNPRHKITKRGQNVTFRCDPISEHNRLYWYRQTLGQGPEFLTYFQNEAQLEKSRLLSDRFSAERPKGSFSTLEIQRTEQGDSAMYLCASSLGRQGEQFFGPGTRLTVL.

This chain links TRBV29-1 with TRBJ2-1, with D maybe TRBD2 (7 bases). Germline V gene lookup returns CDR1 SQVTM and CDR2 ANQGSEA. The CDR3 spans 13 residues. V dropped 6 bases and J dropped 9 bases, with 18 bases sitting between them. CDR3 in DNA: TGCAGCGTGGGGGGGCCCAGGGCCGCTGAGCAGTTCTTC. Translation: CSVGGPRAAEQFF.